The 13 T cell receptor beta chains listed next were all sequenced from one sample in a study of cytomegalovirus exposure and HLA in healthy donors. 13 Jbeta primers and 60 Vbeta primers were used for the PCR. The data were produced by immunoSEQ multiplex PCR, yet TCRdb's version contains in-frame clones alone and is incomplete. This table holds about 100,000 clones, around 74% found once. Sequencing was performed on PBMCs. These receptors came from a woman aged 70-85 years in good health and CMV-seropositive.

This clone was detected a few times. The chain recombines TRBV28 with TRBJ1-6; 7 bases are a match to TRBD1. The CDR3 contains 15 residues. Trimming took 2 bases from V and 7 from J; bases not matched to a gene: 5. CDR1 MDHEN and CDR2 SYDVKM come from the germline V gene. The CDR3 sequence is CASSLGGTENSPLHF. In DNA, the CDR3 is TGTGCCAGCAGTTTAGGCGGGACAGAAAATTCACCCCTCCACTTT.

The chain has TRBV28 and TRBJ1-6, with TRBD1 identical over 8 bases. The CDR3 covers 17 residues. CDR1 is MDHEN and CDR2 is SYDVKM in the germline V gene. The junction had 6 bases not matched to a gene; V was cut back by 5 bases and J by 0 bases. The CDR3 loop is CASSVPGQVSYNSPLHF. CDR3 sequence (DNA): TGTGCCAGCAGTGTCCCGGGACAGGTCTCCTATAATTCACCCCTCCACTTT.

This clone appeared once. V is TRBV7-6 and J is TRBJ1-1; 9 bases fit TRBD1. The CDR3 totals 14 residues. The germline CDR1 and CDR2 sequences are SGHVS and FNYEAQ. The trim removed 5 bases at V and 4 bases at J, leaving 5 bases unmatched. The CDR3 protein is CASSETGGTTEAFF. CDR3 nucleotides: TGTGCCAGCAGCGAAACAGGGGGCACCACTGAAGCTTTCTTT.

The rearrangement links TRBV18 to TRBJ1-4; the D gene is possibly TRBD1 (5 bases). The germline gives CDR1 KGHSH, CDR2 LQKENI. The CDR3 has 13 amino acids. Trimming shortened V by 6 bases and J by 7 bases, and 12 bases separated the two germline ends. The CDR3 is CASSGGAFEKLFF. The CDR3 DNA sequence: TGTGCCAGCTCGGGGGGAGCCTTTGAAAAACTGTTTTTT.

V and J are TRBV4-1 and TRBJ2-4; 7 positions agree with TRBD1. The CDR3 loop spans 16 amino acids. Germline V CDR1 and CDR2: MGHRA, YSYEKL. V lost 4 bases and J lost 0; bases outside the gene matches: 6. CDR3 in amino acids: CASSLGQAIAKNIQYF. CDR3 bases: TGCGCCAGCAGCCTTGGACAGGCGATAGCCAAAAACATTCAGTACTTC.

This clone was found a few times. This sequence joins TRBV4-2 and TRBJ2-1, with 10 bases aligning to TRBD1. The CDR3 spans 15 residues. Germline V gene data show CDR1 as LGHNA and CDR2 as YNFKEQ. V trimming: 6 bases; J trimming: 3 bases; junction bases outside the gene matches: 5. The CDR3 sequence is CASRPDRGLYNEQFF. In DNA, the CDR3 is TGTGCCAGCAGACCCGACAGGGGGCTCTACAATGAGCAGTTCTTC.

The V and J genes are TRBV28 and TRBJ1-5; tentatively, D is TRBD1 (5 bases). Trimming shortened V by 7 bases and J by 9 bases, and 22 bases separated the two germline ends. This CDR3 is 15 amino acids long. Germline lookup yields CDR1 MDHEN and CDR2 SYDVKM. The CDR3 DNA follows: TGTGCCAGCACCCGGCGGGACGCAAAGGGGCCGCCCCAGCATTTT. It yields the protein CASTRRDAKGPPQHF.

Note on this clone: At one boundary the junction diverges from the germline segment, which might be a read error. The chain has TRBV7-7 and TRBJ2-2, with 11 nucleotides matching TRBD2. The V gene's germline CDR1 is SSHAT and CDR2 FNYEAQ (reference sequence). CDR3 length: 18 residues. As DNA, the CDR3 is TGTGCTAGCAGGCCCCTCCCTCTAGCGGGAGGGAACACCGGGGAGCTGTTTTTT. Translated: CASRPLPLAGGNTGELFF.

This rearrangement joins TRBV12-5 to TRBJ2-3; perhaps TRBD1 as D (5 bases). Germline V gene data show CDR1 as LGHNT and CDR2 as FRNRAP. There are 17 residues in the CDR3. V shed 1 base and J shed 0 bases, with 14 bases lying between them. The CDR3: CASGLGQSTPSTDTQYF. Written as DNA, the CDR3 is TGTGCTAGTGGTTTGGGACAGTCGACTCCTAGCACAGATACGCAGTATTTT.

This clone came up a few times. The same CDR3 can be traced to other DNA sequences in this sample. The CDR3 protein is CASSSGTSGYYNEQFF. CDR3 bases: TGTGCCAGCAGCTCGGGGACTAGCGGGTACTACAATGAGCAGTTCTTC. The chain couples TRBV27 to TRBJ2-1; 12 bases fit TRBD2. J gave up 3 bases and V 6 bases, and 6 bases lay outside the gene matches. From germline, CDR1 is MNHEY and CDR2 SMNVEV (reference sequence). The CDR3 has 16 residues.

The table lists this clone with a few counts. This CDR3 reads CASSLGASVYNEQFF. The CDR3 region has the DNA TGTGCCAGCAGCTTAGGGGCTAGCGTCTACAATGAGCAGTTCTTC. The chain is built from TRBV7-9 and TRBJ2-1; D is possibly TRBD2 (6 bases). The CDR3 runs to 15 residues. The V gene lost 1 base and the J gene lost 3 bases, with 10 bases spanning the gap. From germline, CDR1 is SEHNR and CDR2 FQNEAQ (reference sequence).

V is TRBV5-4 and J is TRBJ2-2; 12 bases fit TRBD1. CDR1 is SGHNT and CDR2 is YYREEE in the germline V gene (reference sequence). J was trimmed by 4 bases and V by 6 bases; bases with no gene match: 7. CDR3 length: 16 residues. The CDR3 bases are TGTGCCAGCAATGGGGGACAGGGGGCGGGCACCGGGGAGCTGTTTTTT. The encoded protein is CASNGGQGAGTGELFF.

The genes are TRBV27 and TRBJ2-7; the match to TRBD1 covers 9 bases. V shed 4 bases and J 5 bases; nucleotides not matched to a gene: 6. The germline V gene encodes CDR1 MNHEY and CDR2 SMNVEV (reference sequence). This CDR3 contains 14 residues. The CDR3 DNA is TGTGCCAGCAGTTCCGGGACAGGGCGGAACGAGCAGTACTTC. Translated: CASSSGTGRNEQYF.